This T cell receptor (beta chain) was profiled in a study of T cell changes during pregnancy in multiple sclerosis (dated by TCRdb to 2018 to 2020). Turning to the overall study: The study looked at changes in the T cell repertoire across pregnancy in women with multiple sclerosis.

Relative to germline, V is missing 1 base and J is missing 0 bases, with 0 bases of the junction outside any gene match. The CDR3 covers 15 residues, taking in both the cysteine and the phenylalanine. CDR3 DNA is the only sequence kept; it has 45 bases, read in frame from the first base. Reading the germline V gene gives CDR1 SGHVS and CDR2 FQNEAQ. Library generation was performed with the immunoSEQ multiplex PCR assay. TCRdb's version of the immuneACCESS table is confined to in-frame rearrangements and falls short of the full clone set. An unresolved V gene accounts for under half of the shortfall where checked; the remainder is of unknown origin. In all, the sample holds more than 35,000 clones, and roughly nine tenths of those were seen once. Together, the top ten hold over 0.4% of the sample. Points on this clone: Its antigen is currently not known. The sample holds no much larger clone one base away, and base qualities are not on file.

Here the chain combines TRBV7-8 and TRBJ2-5; 9 junctional bases match TRBD1. The sample here was CD4+ T cells from peripheral blood mononuclear cells, taken in the third trimester of pregnancy. The receptor's source is a female donor in good health, enrolled as a control in a pregnancy study. The sequenced DNA is TGTGCCAGCAGCTTAGGGACAGGGGACCAAGAGACCCAGTACTTC. It translates to CASSLGTGDQETQYF.